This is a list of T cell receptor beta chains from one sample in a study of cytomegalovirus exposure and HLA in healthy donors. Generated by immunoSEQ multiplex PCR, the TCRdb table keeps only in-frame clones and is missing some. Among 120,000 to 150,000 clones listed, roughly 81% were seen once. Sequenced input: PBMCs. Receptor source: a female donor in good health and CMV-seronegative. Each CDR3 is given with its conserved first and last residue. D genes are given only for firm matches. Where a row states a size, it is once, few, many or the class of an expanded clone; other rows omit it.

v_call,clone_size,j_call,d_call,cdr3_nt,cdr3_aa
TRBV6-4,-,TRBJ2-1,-,TGTGCCAGCAGCCTCGGACAGCGCAATGAGCAGTTCTTC,CASSLGQRNEQFF
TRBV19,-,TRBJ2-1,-,TGTGCCAGTAGTTCGGCTAGCTCCTACAATGAGCAGTTCTTC,CASSSASSYNEQFF
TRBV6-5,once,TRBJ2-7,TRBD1,TGTGCCAGCAGCCGGACAGGATCCGAGCAGTACTTC,CASSRTGSEQYF
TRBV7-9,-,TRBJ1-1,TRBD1,TGTGCCAGCAGCTCCGGGACAGGGAACGAAGCTTTCTTT,CASSSGTGNEAFF
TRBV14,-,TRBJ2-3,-,TGTGCCAGCAGCCCGGACTTTAGCACAGATACGCAGTATTTT,CASSPDFSTDTQYF
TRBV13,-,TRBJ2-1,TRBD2,TGTGCCAGCAGCCTCCGAGCGGGAAGTAGTCCCATTATCTTC,CASSLRAGSSPIIF
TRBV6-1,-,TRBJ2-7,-,TGTGCCAGCAGTGAGGGGAGTTCCTACGAGCAGTACTTC,CASSEGSSYEQYF
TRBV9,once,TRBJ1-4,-,TGTGCCAGCAGCGTAGGCCAGGGTAATGAAAAACTGTTTTTT,CASSVGQGNEKLFF
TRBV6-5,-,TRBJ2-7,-,TGTGCCAGCAGTTACGACAGGATCTCCTACGAGCAGTACTTC,CASSYDRISYEQYF
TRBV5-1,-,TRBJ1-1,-,TGCGCCAGCAGCGCCCACAGGGAGTCCACTGAAGCTTTCTTT,CASSAHRESTEAFF
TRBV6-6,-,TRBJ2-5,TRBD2,TGTGCCAGCAGTTACTTCGCGGGGGGGCTGCAAGAGACCCAGTACTTC,CASSYFAGGLQETQYF